A single sample is the source of the 17 T cell receptor beta chains below, sequenced in a study of T-cell memory formation after mild COVID-19. MiXCR was run by TCRdb on the 5' RACE reads, yielding one entry per CDR3 protein. The table includes more than 450,000 distinct CDR3 sequences, approximately 19% detected once. The sample comprised PBMCs or a T cell subset sorted from them (not recorded which). Receptors were obtained from an adult woman who had mild COVID-19 (a few samples of this study predate the infection). Cell type and time point are not known.

This clonotype has more than one count but fewer than ten. This chain links TRBV19 with TRBJ1-6, with TRBD1 matching 7 bases. CDR1 and CDR2 (germline): LNHDA, SQIVND (reference sequence). J gave up 2 bases and V 4 bases, and 5 bases lay outside the gene matches. This CDR3 comprises 16 residues. CDR3 coding DNA: TGTGCCAGTAGTACCGCCGGGACAGCCTATAATTCACCCCTCCACTTT. Its translation: CASSTAGTAYNSPLHF.

Only a few counts were recorded for this clonotype. This sequence joins TRBV19 and TRBJ2-6; D is perhaps TRBD2 (6 bases). The CDR3 is 17 residues long. Germline-derived CDR1 and CDR2 are LNHDA and SQIVND (reference sequence). V was pared by 5 bases and J by 0 bases, with 14 bases between. The chain's CDR3 is CASSAEGSYSGANVLTF. For the CDR3, the DNA is TGTGCCAGTAGTGCGGAGGGGAGTTACTCTGGGGCCAACGTCCTGACTTTC.

This rearrangement joins TRBV11-2 to TRBJ2-1; 7 bases fit TRBD1. V shed 4 bases, J shed 6 bases, and the junction held 6 bases outside the gene matches. Germline V CDR1 and CDR2: SGHAT, FQNNGV. CDR3 length: 14 residues. This CDR3 reads CASSSWDSPNEQFF. DNA for the CDR3: TGTGCCAGCAGCTCATGGGACAGCCCCAATGAGCAGTTCTTC.

This clonotype occurred a few times. This chain links TRBV7-9 with TRBJ2-7; 7 bases align to TRBD1. The junction had 6 bases not matched to a gene; V was cut back by 1 base and J by 3 bases. The germline CDR1 and CDR2 sequences are SEHNR and FQNEAQ (reference sequence). The CDR3 extends over 15 amino acids. DNA for the CDR3: TGTGCCAGCAGCTTAGGGGACAGAATATACTACGAGCAGTACTTC. The encoded protein is CASSLGDRIYYEQYF.

The genes are TRBV9 and TRBJ2-5; the D is unclear. Germline V gene data show CDR1 as SGDLS and CDR2 as YYNGEE. Trimming removed 4 bases from V and 5 bases from J, with 12 bases in between. This CDR3 comprises 13 residues. This CDR3 reads CASSRGGFETQYF. The CDR3 nucleotides are TGTGCCAGCAGCAGAGGTGGGTTTGAGACCCAGTACTTC.

Comments on this clonotype: No conserved phenylalanine or tryptophan is present at the end of the CDR3, so a read error is the likely explanation. The chain has TRBV20-1 and TRBJ2-7, with a weak D call TRBD1 (5 bases). Between the trimmed V and J ends, which lost 2 bases and 1 base, there was a span of 9 bases. The germline V gene has CDR1 DFQATT and CDR2 SNEGSKA (reference sequence). The CDR3 is made up of 13 amino acids. DNA of the CDR3: TGCAGTGCTAGACAGGGTATTTCCTACGAGCAGTACTTA. Its translation is CSARQGISYEQYL.

The chain is built from TRBV6-6 and TRBJ2-3, with D possibly being TRBD2 (5 bases). In germline, CDR1 is MNHNY, CDR2 SVGAGI (reference sequence). Trimming cost V 6 bases and J 1 base, with 14 bases left between them. The CDR3 runs to 15 residues. The CDR3, as DNA: TGTGCCAGCAGACTTCTCGGGCGGGGCACAGATACGCAGTATTTT. It yields the protein CASRLLGRGTDTQYF.

The chain carries TRBV7-2 and TRBJ2-5, with D hard to call. Trimming removed 3 bases from V and 1 base from J, with 9 bases in between. The CDR3 has 14 residues. Per the germline V gene, CDR1 is SGHTA and CDR2 is FQGNSA. CDR3 amino acids: CASSFGRSQETQYF. Written as DNA, the CDR3 is TGTGCCAGCAGCTTCGGCAGAAGCCAAGAGACCCAGTACTTC. The variable domain in full, completed from reference TRBV7-2 and TRBJ2-5, reads GAGVSQSPSNKVTEKGKDVELRCDPISGHTALYWYRQSLGQGLEFLIYFQGNSAPDKSGLPSDRFSAERTGGSVSTLTIQRTQQEDSAVYLCASSFGRSQETQYFGPGTRLLVL.

This clonotype has at least ten counts. V is TRBV7-3 and J is TRBJ2-7, with 7 bases lining up with TRBD2. Germline V gene sequence: CDR1 SGHTA, CDR2 FQGTGA. This CDR3 contains 14 residues. Trimming cost V 0 bases and J 1 base; bases outside gene matches: 0. The CDR3 region is CASSLTGGSYEQYF. The CDR3 region has the DNA TGTGCCAGCAGCTTAACGGGAGGGTCCTACGAGCAGTACTTC.

This chain links TRBV24-1 with TRBJ2-1; 10 bases line up with TRBD2. Per germline, CDR1 KGHDR and CDR2 SFDVKD. V dropped 0 bases and J dropped 7; count of bases not matched to a gene: 5. This CDR3 contains 16 residues. For the CDR3, the DNA is TGTGCCACCAGTGATTTGAGGGCTAGCGGGAGTAATGAGCAGTTCTTC. Its protein product is CATSDLRASGSNEQFF.

Only a few counts were recorded for this clonotype. The rearrangement joins TRBV7-9 to TRBJ1-1; D may be TRBD1 (6 bases). CDR1 and CDR2 (germline): SEHNR, FQNEAQ (reference sequence). V was cut by 1 base and J by 14 bases, with 14 bases left in between. This CDR3 is 12 amino acids long. The CDR3, as DNA: TGTGCCAGCAGCTTAGAGGGGGGAAGAAAATTCTTT. The encoded protein is CASSLEGGRKFF.

The sample holds many counts of this clonotype. The chain links TRBV4-2 to TRBJ1-1, with a tentative D call TRBD1 (5 bases). V was clipped by 1 base and J by 6 bases, with 15 bases between them. Germline V gene sequence: CDR1 LGHNA, CDR2 YNFKEQ. CDR3 length: 15 amino acids. CDR3 DNA: TGTGCCAGCAGCCAAGCGCGGGGAGGGGATGCTGAAGCTTTCTTT. Amino acid sequence: CASSQARGGDAEAFF.

The chain employs TRBV5-1 and TRBJ2-3; D is possibly TRBD1 (5 bases). The CDR3 length is 15 residues. Germline V lookup: CDR1 SGHRS, CDR2 YFSETQ. The ends were cut back, 0 bases at V and 4 bases at J, with 12 bases in the middle. The CDR3 DNA is TGCGCCAGCAGCTTGGTGGGGCCCAGCGCAGATACGCAGTATTTT. Protein product: CASSLVGPSADTQYF.

This clonotype appeared many times. The rearrangement uses TRBV20-1 and TRBJ2-5, with D maybe TRBD2 (5 bases). Germline V lookup: CDR1 DFQATT, CDR2 SNEGSKA (reference sequence). V lost 6 bases, J lost 5 bases, and 13 bases lay in between. The CDR3 length is 12 residues. The CDR3 protein is CSAQQDSETQYF. CDR3 sequence (DNA): TGCAGTGCACAGCAGGACTCGGAGACCCAGTACTTC.

This chain joins TRBV29-1 and TRBJ2-5; D gene uncertain. The CDR3 sequence is 10 residues long. Germline CDR1 SQVTM, CDR2 ANQGSEA. Trimming cost V 2 bases and J 5 bases, with 3 bases left between them. The CDR3 protein is CSVERETQYF. The CDR3 DNA sequence: TGCAGCGTTGAAAGGGAGACCCAGTACTTC.

V gene TRBV19 combines with J gene TRBJ2-5; 14 nucleotides match TRBD2. Germline V CDR1 and CDR2: LNHDA, SQIVND (reference sequence). This CDR3 has 16 amino acids. With 3 bases clipped from V and 4 bases from J, the junction kept 4 bases outside the gene matches. CDR3 sequence (DNA): TGTGCCAGTAGTATGGGACTAGCGGGGGAAGGAGAGACCCAGTACTTC. Its translation: CASSMGLAGEGETQYF.

The table lists this clonotype with a few counts. V is TRBV7-2 and J is TRBJ2-1, with 11 bases matching TRBD1. The length of the CDR3 is 19 residues. The germline V gene encodes CDR1 SGHTA and CDR2 FQGNSA. V dropped 4 bases and J dropped 0; count of bases not matched to a gene: 11. The DNA for the CDR3 is TGTGCCAGCAGCTCAAGGACAGGGGGCGACTTTCCCTCCTACAATGAGCAGTTCTTC. It codes for CASSSRTGGDFPSYNEQFF.